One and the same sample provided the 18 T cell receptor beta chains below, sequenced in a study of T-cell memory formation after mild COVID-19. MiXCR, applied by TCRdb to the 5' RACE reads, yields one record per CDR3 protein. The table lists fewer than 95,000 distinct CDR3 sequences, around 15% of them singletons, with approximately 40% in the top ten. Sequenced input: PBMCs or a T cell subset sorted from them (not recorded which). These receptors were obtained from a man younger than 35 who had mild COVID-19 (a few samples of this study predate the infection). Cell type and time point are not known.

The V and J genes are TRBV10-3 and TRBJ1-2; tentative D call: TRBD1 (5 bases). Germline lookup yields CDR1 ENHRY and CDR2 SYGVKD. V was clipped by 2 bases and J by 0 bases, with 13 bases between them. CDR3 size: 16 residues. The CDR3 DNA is TGTGCCATCAGTGAGGCCCGACAGTTGGCTAACTATGGCTACACCTTC. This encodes CAISEARQLANYGYTF.

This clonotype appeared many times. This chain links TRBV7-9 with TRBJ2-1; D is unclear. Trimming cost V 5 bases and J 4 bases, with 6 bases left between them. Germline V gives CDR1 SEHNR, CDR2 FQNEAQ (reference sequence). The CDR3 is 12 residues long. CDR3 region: CASSQIYNEQFF. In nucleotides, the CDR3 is TGTGCCAGCAGCCAGATTTACAATGAGCAGTTCTTC.

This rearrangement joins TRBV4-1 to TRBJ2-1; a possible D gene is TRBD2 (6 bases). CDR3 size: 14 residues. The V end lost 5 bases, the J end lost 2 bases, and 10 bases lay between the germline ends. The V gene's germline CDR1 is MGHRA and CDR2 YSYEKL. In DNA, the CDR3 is TGCGCCAGCAGCGATTCTAGCGCCTACAATGAGCAGTTCTTC. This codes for CASSDSSAYNEQFF.

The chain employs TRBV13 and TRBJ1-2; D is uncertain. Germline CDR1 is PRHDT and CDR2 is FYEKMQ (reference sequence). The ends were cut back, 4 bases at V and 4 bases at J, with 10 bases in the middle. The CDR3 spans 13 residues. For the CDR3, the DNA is TGTGCCAGCAGCTCGTACAGCATCTATGGCTACACCTTC. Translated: CASSSYSIYGYTF.

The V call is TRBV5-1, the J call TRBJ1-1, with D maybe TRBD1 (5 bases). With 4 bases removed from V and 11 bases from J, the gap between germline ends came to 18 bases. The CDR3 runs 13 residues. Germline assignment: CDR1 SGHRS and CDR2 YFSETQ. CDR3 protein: CASSQADSPGAFF. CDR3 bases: TGCGCCAGCAGCCAAGCTGACAGTCCGGGGGCTTTCTTT.

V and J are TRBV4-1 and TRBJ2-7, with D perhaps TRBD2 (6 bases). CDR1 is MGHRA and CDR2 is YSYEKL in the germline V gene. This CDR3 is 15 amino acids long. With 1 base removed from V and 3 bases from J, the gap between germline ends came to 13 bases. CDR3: CASSQVGTANYEQYV. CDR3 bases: TGCGCCAGCAGCCAAGTTGGGACTGCTAACTACGAGCAGTACGTC.

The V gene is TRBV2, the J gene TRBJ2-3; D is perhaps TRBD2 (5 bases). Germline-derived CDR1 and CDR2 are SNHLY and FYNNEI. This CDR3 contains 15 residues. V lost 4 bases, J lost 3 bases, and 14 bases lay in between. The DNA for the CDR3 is TGTGCCAGCAGTGTCACCGGGATGTCGACAGATACGCAGTATTTT. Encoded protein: CASSVTGMSTDTQYF.

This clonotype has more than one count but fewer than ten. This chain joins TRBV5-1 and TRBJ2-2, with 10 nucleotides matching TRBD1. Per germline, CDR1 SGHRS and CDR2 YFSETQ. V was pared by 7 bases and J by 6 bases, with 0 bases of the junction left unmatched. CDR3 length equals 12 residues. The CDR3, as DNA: TGCGCCAGCGGACAGGGGGCCGGGGAGCTGTTTTTT. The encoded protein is CASGQGAGELFF.

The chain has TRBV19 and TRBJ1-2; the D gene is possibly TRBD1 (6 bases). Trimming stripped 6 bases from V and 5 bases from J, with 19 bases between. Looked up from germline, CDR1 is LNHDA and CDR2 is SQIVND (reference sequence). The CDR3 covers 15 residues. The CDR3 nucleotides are TGTGCCAGTAGAGATGTACTCACAGGGATTTATGGCTACACCTTC. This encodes CASRDVLTGIYGYTF.

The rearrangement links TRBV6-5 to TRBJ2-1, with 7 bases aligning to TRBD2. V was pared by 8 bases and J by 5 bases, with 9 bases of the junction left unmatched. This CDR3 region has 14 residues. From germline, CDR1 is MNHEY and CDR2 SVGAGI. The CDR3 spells CASRAGGIHNEQFF. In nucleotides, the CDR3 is TGTGCCAGCCGAGCCGGGGGGATTCACAATGAGCAGTTCTTC.

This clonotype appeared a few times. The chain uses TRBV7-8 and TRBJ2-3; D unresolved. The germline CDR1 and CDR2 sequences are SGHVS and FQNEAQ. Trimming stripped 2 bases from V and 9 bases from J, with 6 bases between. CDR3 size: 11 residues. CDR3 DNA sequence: TGTGCCAGCAGCTTACCGGACACGCAGTATTTT. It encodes CASSLPDTQYF.

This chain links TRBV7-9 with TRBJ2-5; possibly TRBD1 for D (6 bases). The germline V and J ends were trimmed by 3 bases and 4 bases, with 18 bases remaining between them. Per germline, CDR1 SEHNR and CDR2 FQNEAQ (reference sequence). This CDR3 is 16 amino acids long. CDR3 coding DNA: TGTGCCAGCAGCTTTATCATGACAGGAGGAATAGAGACCCAGTACTTC. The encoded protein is CASSFIMTGGIETQYF.

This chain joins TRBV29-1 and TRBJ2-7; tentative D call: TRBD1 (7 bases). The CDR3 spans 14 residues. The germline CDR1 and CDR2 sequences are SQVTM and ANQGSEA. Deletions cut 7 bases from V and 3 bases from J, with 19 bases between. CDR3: CSARMGQGGYEQYF. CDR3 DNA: TGCAGCGCGAGAATGGGGCAGGGGGGCTACGAGCAGTACTTC.

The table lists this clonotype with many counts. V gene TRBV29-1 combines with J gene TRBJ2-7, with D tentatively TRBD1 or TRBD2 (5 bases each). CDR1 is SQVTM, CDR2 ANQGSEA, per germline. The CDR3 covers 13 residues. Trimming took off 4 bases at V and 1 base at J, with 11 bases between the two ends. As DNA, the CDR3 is TGCAGCGTTGCGGGACCCCAATCCTACGAGCAGTACTTC. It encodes CSVAGPQSYEQYF.

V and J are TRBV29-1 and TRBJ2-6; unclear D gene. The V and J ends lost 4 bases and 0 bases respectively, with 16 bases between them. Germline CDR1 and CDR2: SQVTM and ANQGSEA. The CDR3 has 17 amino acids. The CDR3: CSVVWAVTLSGANVLTF. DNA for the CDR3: TGCAGCGTTGTTTGGGCGGTAACCCTCTCTGGGGCCAACGTCCTGACTTTC.

The CDR3: CASSYGPAEYNNEQFF. CDR3 nucleotides: TGTGCCAGCAGTTATGGCCCAGCGGAATACAACAATGAGCAGTTCTTC. J is TRBJ2-1 and V is TRBV6-6; perhaps TRBD2 as D (5 bases). The CDR3 has 16 residues. Deletions cut 3 bases from V and 5 bases from J, with 17 bases between. Germline V lookup: CDR1 MNHNY, CDR2 SVGAGI (reference sequence).

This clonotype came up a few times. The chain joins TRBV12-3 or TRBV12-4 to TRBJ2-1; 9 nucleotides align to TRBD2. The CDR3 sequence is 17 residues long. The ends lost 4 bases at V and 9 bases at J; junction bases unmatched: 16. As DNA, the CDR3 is TGTGCCAGCAGTTCTTGGGACCTAGGACTAGCGTTCGCTGAGCAGTTCTTC. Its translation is CASSSWDLGLAFAEQFF.

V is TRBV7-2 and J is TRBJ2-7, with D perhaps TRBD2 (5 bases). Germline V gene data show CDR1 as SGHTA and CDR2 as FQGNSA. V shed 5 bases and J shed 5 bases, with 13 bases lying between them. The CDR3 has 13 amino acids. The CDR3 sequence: CASSVLRVHEQYF. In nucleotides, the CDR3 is TGTGCCAGCAGCGTCCTGAGGGTCCACGAGCAGTACTTC. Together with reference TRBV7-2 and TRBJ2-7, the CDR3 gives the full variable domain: GAGVSQSPSNKVTEKGKDVELRCDPISGHTALYWYRQSLGQGLEFLIYFQGNSAPDKSGLPSDRFSAERTGGSVSTLTIQRTQQEDSAVYLCASSVLRVHEQYFGPGTRLTVT.